Included here is one T cell receptor (beta chain) sequence, with context. Among the donors, all were healthy bone marrow donors. This specimen belongs to a study of cytomegalovirus exposure and HLA in healthy donors. Overall study context: An analysis done earlier identified fewer than 140 million unique TCR beta sequences from about 179 million T cells.

The primer mix had 60 Vbeta and 13 Jbeta primers. Clones were read by immunoSEQ multiplex PCR, and TCRdb kept only the in-frame ones, dropping some. The top ten clones hold less than 3% of a sample with about 110,000 clones, over 70% of them seen once. The CDR3 consists of 16 residues. The V gene's germline CDR1 is SGHVS and CDR2 FNYEAQ. V dropped 2 bases and J dropped 4 bases, with 17 bases sitting between them. J is TRBJ2-5 and V is TRBV7-6, with a weak D call TRBD1 (6 bases). The sequencing input was PBMCs. The sequence was collected from a male donor in good health and CMV-seropositive. CDR3 sequence reads: CASSLSRGHPRETQYF. CDR3 nucleotides: TGTGCCAGCAGCTTATCCAGGGGACACCCAAGAGAGACCCAGTACTTC.